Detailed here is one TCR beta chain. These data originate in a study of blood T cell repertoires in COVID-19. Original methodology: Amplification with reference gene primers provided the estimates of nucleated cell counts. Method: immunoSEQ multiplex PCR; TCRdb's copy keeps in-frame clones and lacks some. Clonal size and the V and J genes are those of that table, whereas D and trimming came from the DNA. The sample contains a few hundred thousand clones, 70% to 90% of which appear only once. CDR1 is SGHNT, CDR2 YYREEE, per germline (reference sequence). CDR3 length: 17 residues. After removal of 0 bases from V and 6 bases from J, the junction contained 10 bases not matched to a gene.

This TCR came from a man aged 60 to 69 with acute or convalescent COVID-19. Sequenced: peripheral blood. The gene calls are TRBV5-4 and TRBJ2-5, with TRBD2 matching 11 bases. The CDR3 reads CASSLVAGGPTSKTQYF. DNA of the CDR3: TGTGCCAGCAGCTTGGTAGCGGGAGGGCCCACGTCGAAGACCCAGTACTTC.